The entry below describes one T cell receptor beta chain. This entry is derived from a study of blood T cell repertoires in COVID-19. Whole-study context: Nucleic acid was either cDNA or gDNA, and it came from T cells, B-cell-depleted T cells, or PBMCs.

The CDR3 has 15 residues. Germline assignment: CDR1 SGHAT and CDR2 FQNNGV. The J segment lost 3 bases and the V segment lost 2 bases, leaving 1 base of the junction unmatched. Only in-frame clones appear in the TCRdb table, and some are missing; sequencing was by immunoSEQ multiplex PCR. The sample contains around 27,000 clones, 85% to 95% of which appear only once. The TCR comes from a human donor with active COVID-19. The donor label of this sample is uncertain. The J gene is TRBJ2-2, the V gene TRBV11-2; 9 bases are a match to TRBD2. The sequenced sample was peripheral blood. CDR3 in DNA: TGTGCCAGCAGCTTAAAGCGGGGGGACACCGGGGAGCTGTTTTTT. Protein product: CASSLKRGDTGELFF.